These 21 T cell receptor beta chains were sequenced from one sample in a study of CD4 T cells in relation to SARS-CoV-2 and coronaviruses. Method: immunoSEQ multiplex PCR; TCRdb's copy keeps in-frame clones and lacks some. Of approximately 21,000 clones listed, around 76% are singletons. These receptors have no known antigen. The unexposed donors gave CD4+ T cells in about 2011-2019, prior to COVID-19. The cells were cultured for around ten days before CD4+ T cells were isolated. Material: CD4+ T cells from PBMCs, cultured in vitro. The receptors come from a human donor in good health.

For the CDR3, the DNA is TGTGCCAGCAGCCAACCTTTAGCGAATGAGCAGTTCTTC. Protein sequence: CASSQPLANEQFF. V is TRBV3-1 (or the pseudogene TRBV3-2) and J is TRBJ2-1, with D perhaps matching TRBD2 (5 bases). With 2 bases removed from V and 7 bases from J, the gap between germline ends came to 9 bases. CDR3 length: 13 residues. Germline CDR1 reads LGHDT; CDR2 reads YNNKEL (reference sequence).

The chain is built from TRBV2 and TRBJ1-1; D gene uncertain. Germline V gene lookup returns CDR1 SNHLY and CDR2 FYNNEI. Trimming took 2 bases from V and 9 from J, leaving 4 bases between them. The CDR3 runs 10 residues. For the CDR3, the DNA is TGTGCCAGCAGTGAATGGAAAGCTTTCTTT. It yields the protein CASSEWKAFF.

This chain joins TRBV7-2 and TRBJ2-3; D gene ambiguous. Germline lookup yields CDR1 SGHTA and CDR2 FQGNSA. The CDR3 covers 15 residues. Trimming left V 3 bases short and J 3 bases short, with 13 bases between. The DNA for the CDR3 is TGTGCCAGCAGCTTTCTTTTTGCAGTTACAGATACGCAGTATTTT. Translated, it gives CASSFLFAVTDTQYF.

This chain joins TRBV4-1 and TRBJ2-3, with 9 bases identical to TRBD2. Germline lookup yields CDR1 MGHRA and CDR2 YSYEKL. CDR3 size: 15 residues. The J segment lost 3 bases and the V segment lost 6 bases, leaving 7 bases of the junction unmatched. CDR3 sequence: CASSGAGGRTDTQYF. CDR3 bases: TGCGCCAGCAGTGGGGCGGGGGGGCGTACAGATACGCAGTATTTT.

The chain joins TRBV19 to TRBJ2-2, with D hard to call. The CDR3 extends over 14 amino acids. V lost 7 bases, J lost 0 bases, and 9 bases lay in between. CDR1 and CDR2 from the germline V gene are LNHDA and SQIVND (reference sequence). CDR3 sequence (DNA): TGTGCCAGTACCACAAGCCCGAACACCGGGGAGCTGTTTTTT. It specifies CASTTSPNTGELFF.

The chain recombines TRBV2 with TRBJ2-1; D may be TRBD1 or TRBD2 (5 bases each). There are 13 residues in the CDR3. V was clipped by 5 bases and J by 6 bases, with 11 bases between them. Germline-derived CDR1 and CDR2 are SNHLY and FYNNEI. The DNA of the CDR3 is TGTGCCAGCAGTATATCGGGGCCCAATGAGCAGTTCTTC. Protein: CASSISGPNEQFF.

This chain uses TRBV29-1 with TRBJ1-1, with no clear D. V was clipped by 7 bases and J by 0 bases, with 6 bases between them. The CDR3 loop spans 11 amino acids. CDR1 is SQVTM, CDR2 ANQGSEA, per germline. This CDR3 is CSEWVNTEAFF. CDR3 sequence (DNA): TGCAGCGAGTGGGTGAACACTGAAGCTTTCTTT.

This rearrangement joins TRBV19 to TRBJ2-1; 10 bases agree with TRBD2. V dropped 6 bases and J dropped 10; count of bases not matched to a gene: 12. Germline assignment: CDR1 LNHDA and CDR2 SQIVND (reference sequence). The CDR3 consists of 15 residues. CDR3 sequence (DNA): TGTGCCAGTAGACCCACCGGGACTAGCGTAGGCGAGCAGTTCTTC. It yields the protein CASRPTGTSVGEQFF.

The gene calls are TRBV4-3 and TRBJ2-3; 9 bases map to TRBD1. Per germline, CDR1 LGHNA and CDR2 YSLEER. The ends lost 5 bases at V and 3 bases at J; junction bases unmatched: 6. The CDR3 sequence is 15 residues long. The CDR3 loop is CASSEQGAGTDTQYF. CDR3 bases: TGCGCCAGCAGCGAACAGGGGGCTGGGACAGATACGCAGTATTTT.

The chain employs TRBV20-1 and TRBJ2-3, with 7 positions matching TRBD2. The germline V gene encodes CDR1 DFQATT and CDR2 SNEGSKA (reference sequence). Trimming took 3 bases from V and 4 from J; bases not matched to a gene: 10. The CDR3 totals 15 residues. CDR3 sequence reads: CSASLGGSPPDTQYF. CDR3 in DNA: TGCAGTGCTAGTCTGGGCGGGAGCCCCCCAGATACGCAGTATTTT.

This rearrangement joins TRBV4-1 to TRBJ1-3; a possible D gene is TRBD1 (5 bases). The CDR3 runs 17 residues. V shed 0 bases and J shed 0 bases, with 12 bases lying between them. Germline V CDR1 and CDR2: MGHRA, YSYEKL. The chain's CDR3 is CASSQEYRLYSGNTIYF. The CDR3 DNA follows: TGCGCCAGCAGCCAAGAGTACAGGCTCTACTCTGGAAACACCATATATTTT.

The rearrangement uses TRBV9 and TRBJ2-5; 11 bases map to TRBD2. In germline, CDR1 is SGDLS, CDR2 YYNGEE. The CDR3 is 15 residues long. The V and J ends lost 4 bases and 3 bases, in that order; junction bases with no gene match: 5. The CDR3 spells CASSPTSGGKETQYF. DNA for the CDR3: TGTGCCAGCAGCCCCACTAGCGGGGGTAAAGAGACCCAGTACTTC.

The rearrangement links TRBV12-3 or TRBV12-4 to TRBJ1-1, with D unresolved. The CDR3 spans 13 residues. V gave up 3 bases and J gave up 1 base, with 6 bases separating them. The chain's CDR3 is CASSFWGNTEAFF. In nucleotides, the CDR3 is TGTGCCAGCAGTTTCTGGGGGAACACTGAAGCTTTCTTT.

This clone was recorded a few times. The chain links TRBV16 to TRBJ1-5; D is possibly TRBD1 (5 bases). Deletions cut 3 bases from V and 2 bases from J, with 8 bases between. The germline CDR1 and CDR2 sequences are KGHSY and FQNENV. CDR3 size: 14 residues. The CDR3: CASSQRRGNQPQHF. CDR3 bases: TGTGCCAGCAGCCAGCGCAGGGGCAATCAGCCCCAGCATTTT. Variable domain in full (rest from reference TRBV16 and TRBJ1-5): GEEVAQTPKHLVRGEGQKAKLYCAPIKGHSYVFWYQQVLKNEFKFLISFQNENVFDETGMPKERFSAKCLPNSPCSLEIQATKLEDSAVYFCASSQRRGNQPQHFGDGTRLSIL.

The chain uses TRBV28 and TRBJ1-4; 7 nucleotides agree with TRBD1. The V gene's germline CDR1 is MDHEN and CDR2 SYDVKM. V lost 3 bases and J lost 7; bases outside the gene matches: 5. The CDR3 sequence is 14 residues long. The CDR3 protein is CASSLPQGGEKLFF. DNA of the CDR3: TGTGCCAGCAGTTTGCCGCAGGGGGGTGAAAAACTGTTTTTT.

The sample holds a few counts of this clone. The chain uses TRBV2 and TRBJ1-4, with D unresolved. CDR1 and CDR2 (germline): SNHLY, FYNNEI. This CDR3 is built from 13 residues. Trimming left V 4 bases short and J 1 base short, with 4 bases between. Here the CDR3 reads CASSVGTNEKLFF. CDR3 in DNA: TGTGCCAGCAGTGTAGGAACTAATGAAAAACTGTTTTTT.

The V gene is TRBV2, the J gene TRBJ2-1; 8 positions match TRBD2. The germline gives CDR1 SNHLY, CDR2 FYNNEI. V gave up 4 bases and J gave up 6 bases; unmatched junction bases: 8. The CDR3 has 15 amino acids. CDR3 in DNA: TGTGCCAGCAGTGCCAGGACGGGGGGGGGCAATGAGCAGTTCTTC. Encoded protein: CASSARTGGGNEQFF.

The V gene is TRBV18, the J gene TRBJ1-2; 11 bases agree with TRBD1. The ends lost 4 bases at V and 4 bases at J; junction bases unmatched: 5. The CDR3 has 15 amino acids. Germline V lookup: CDR1 KGHSH, CDR2 LQKENI. The CDR3 reads CASSRTGGGGYGYTF. The CDR3 DNA reads TGTGCCAGCTCACGGACAGGGGGCGGTGGCTATGGCTACACCTTC.

The table lists this clone with a count of one. The chain links TRBV21-1 to TRBJ1-6; TRBD1 is taken as the D call from the table, unchecked against the DNA. TRBV21-1 is recorded as a pseudogene. The CDR3 has 14 amino acids. CDR3 residues: CASSSRGYNSPLHF. The CDR3 nucleotides are TGTGCCAGCAGCAGTAGGGGTTATAATTCACCCCTCCACTTT.

The chain is built from TRBV4-1 and TRBJ1-2, with TRBD1 as a possible D gene (6 bases). Trimming cost V 5 bases and J 7 bases, with 20 bases left between them. Germline CDR1 reads MGHRA; CDR2 reads YSYEKL. This CDR3 has 15 amino acids. CDR3 loop: CASSGIDRSGPGYTF. DNA of the CDR3: TGCGCCAGCAGCGGGATCGACAGGTCTGGGCCTGGCTACACCTTC.

The chain is built from TRBV4-1 and TRBJ1-3; D is unresolved. Germline V lookup: CDR1 MGHRA, CDR2 YSYEKL. CDR3 length equals 15 residues. Trimming removed 5 bases from V and 3 bases from J, with 14 bases in between. This CDR3 is CASSNRRAYGNTIYF. The CDR3 bases are TGCGCCAGCAGCAACCGTAGGGCCTATGGAAACACCATATATTTT.